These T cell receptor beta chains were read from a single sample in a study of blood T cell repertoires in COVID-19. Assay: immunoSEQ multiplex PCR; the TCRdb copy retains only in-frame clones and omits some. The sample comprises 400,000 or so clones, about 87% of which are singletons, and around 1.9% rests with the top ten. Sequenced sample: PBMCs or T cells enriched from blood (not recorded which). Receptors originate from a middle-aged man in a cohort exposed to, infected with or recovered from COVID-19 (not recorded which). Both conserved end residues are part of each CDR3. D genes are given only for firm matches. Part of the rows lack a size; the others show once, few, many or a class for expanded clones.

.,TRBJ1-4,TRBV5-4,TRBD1,CASTRAGQGDEKLFF
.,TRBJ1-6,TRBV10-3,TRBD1,CAAAPGGYNSPLHF
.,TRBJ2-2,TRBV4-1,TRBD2,CASSQGMGLAGNTGELFF
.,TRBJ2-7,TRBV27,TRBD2,CASSSGLAAASEQYF
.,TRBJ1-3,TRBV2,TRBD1,CASSGQGRGNTIYF
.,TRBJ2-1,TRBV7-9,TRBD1,CASSVGQGATNEQFF
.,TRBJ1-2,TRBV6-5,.,CASSYSVTASNYGYTF
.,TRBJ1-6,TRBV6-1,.,CASSEQGPGGSPLHF
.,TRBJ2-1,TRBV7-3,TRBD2,CASSPSSGVYNEQFF
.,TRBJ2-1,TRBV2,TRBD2,CASRQLAGDRGEQFF
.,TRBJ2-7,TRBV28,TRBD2,CASQGGEWDEQYF
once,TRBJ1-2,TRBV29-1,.,CSAFLQGYGYTF
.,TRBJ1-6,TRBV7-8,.,CASSRARNSPLHF
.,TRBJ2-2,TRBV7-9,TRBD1,CASSPRDRDTGELFF
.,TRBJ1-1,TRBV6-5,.,CASRGGGGTEAFF
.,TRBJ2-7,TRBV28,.,CASSLLGGPTYEQYF
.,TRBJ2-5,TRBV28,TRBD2,CASSTHGLGQETQYF
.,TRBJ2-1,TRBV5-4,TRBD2,CASSLALAGYNEQFF
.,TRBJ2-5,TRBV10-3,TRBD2,CAISGKAGSFGTQYF
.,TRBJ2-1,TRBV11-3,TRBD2,CASSLIAGGQYEQFF
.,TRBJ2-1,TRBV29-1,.,CSVGRSGRTYNEQFF
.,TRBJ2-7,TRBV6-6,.,CASSYLIAGAYEQYF
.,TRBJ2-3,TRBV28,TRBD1,CASSRLGQDASTDTQYF
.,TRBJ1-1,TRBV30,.,CAWSGYMEAFF
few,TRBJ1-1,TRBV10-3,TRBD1,CAITTDRATEAFF
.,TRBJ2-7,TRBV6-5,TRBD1,CASRRDSYEQYF
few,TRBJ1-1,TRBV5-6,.,CASSLQGAGTRNTEAFF
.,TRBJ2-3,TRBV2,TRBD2,CASSGTSGSTDTQYF
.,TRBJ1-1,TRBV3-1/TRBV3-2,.,CASSREREAFF
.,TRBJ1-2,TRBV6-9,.,CASRNRLYGYTF
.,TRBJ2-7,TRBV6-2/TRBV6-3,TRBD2,CASSYREVYEQYF
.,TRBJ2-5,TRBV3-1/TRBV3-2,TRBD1,CASSPGQQETQYF